This TCR beta chain is from a study of T cells in Graves' hyperthyroidism and ophthalmopathy. This clonotype came up a few times. The antigen is not known. Based on clinical symptoms, serum thyroxine and TRAb, thyroid ultrasound and orbital computed tomography, diagnoses were reached. TCR beta CDR3 region amplification was performed from RNA transcripts. TCR CDR3 regions were first amplified by RT-PCR with HTBI primers. MiXCR, run by TCRdb on the multiplex PCR reads, gives a single entry per CDR3 protein. This sample has 480,000 or so distinct CDR3 sequences; 46% occur once, and the top ten carry about two fifths. Regarding the study as a whole: Separation of ophthalmopathy from stable hyperthyroidism was achieved by a 13 V-J model.

The specimen sequenced was peripheral blood or thyroid tissue (not recorded which). The clonotype originates from an adult woman with Graves' disease, either hyperthyroidism or ophthalmopathy (not recorded which).

CDR3 protein: CAWEPSGTNEQYF. Here the CDR3 DNA reads TGTGCCTGGGAACCAAGCGGGACCAACGAGCAGTACTTC. This chain uses TRBV30 with TRBJ2-7; 7 nucleotides line up with TRBD2. The CDR3 extends over 13 amino acids. V trimming: 5 bases; J trimming: 5 bases; junction bases outside the gene matches: 9. Germline V gene lookup returns CDR1 GTSNPN and CDR2 SVGIG (reference sequence).